These 2 T cell receptor beta chains originate from one sample sequenced in a study of blood T cell repertoires in COVID-19. The repertoire was sequenced with immunoSEQ multiplex PCR; TCRdb's copy has only in-frame clones and lacks some. This table holds 110,000 to 150,000 clones, about 80% found once. Sequencing was performed on peripheral blood. The receptor set was obtained from a man between 65 and 79 years old who had recovered from COVID-19.

V and J are TRBV5-1 and TRBJ2-5, with D possibly being TRBD2 (6 bases). Per germline, CDR1 SGHRS and CDR2 YFSETQ. The CDR3 length is 15 residues. V was cut by 0 bases and J by 5 bases, with 14 bases left in between. CDR3 sequence (DNA): TGCGCCAGCAGCTTGGCCGGCAGGGCGGGGGAGACCCAGTACTTC. Translation: CASSLAGRAGETQYF.

This chain uses TRBV11-2 with TRBJ2-5, with 9 bases fitting TRBD1. This CDR3 spans 17 amino acids. J gave up 5 bases and V 11 bases, and 21 bases lay outside the gene matches. Germline CDR1 SGHAT, CDR2 FQNNGV. The CDR3 spells CASGETGQGFEAETQYF. CDR3 nucleotides: TGTGCCTCTGGGGAGACGGGACAGGGTTTTGAGGCGGAGACCCAGTACTTC.